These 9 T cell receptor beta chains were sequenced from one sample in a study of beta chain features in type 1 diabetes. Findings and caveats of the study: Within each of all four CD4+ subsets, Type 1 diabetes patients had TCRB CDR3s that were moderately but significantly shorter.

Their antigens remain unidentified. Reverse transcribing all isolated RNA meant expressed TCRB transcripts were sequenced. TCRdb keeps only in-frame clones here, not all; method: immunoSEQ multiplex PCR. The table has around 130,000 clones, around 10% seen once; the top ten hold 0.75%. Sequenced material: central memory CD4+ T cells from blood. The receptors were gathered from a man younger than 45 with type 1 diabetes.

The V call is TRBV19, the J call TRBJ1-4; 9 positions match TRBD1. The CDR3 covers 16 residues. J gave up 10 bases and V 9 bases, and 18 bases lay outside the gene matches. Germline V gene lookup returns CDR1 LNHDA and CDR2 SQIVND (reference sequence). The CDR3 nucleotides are TGTGCCAGCGGTCCCACCGAGACAGGGGGTTTAGGAAAACTGTTTTTT. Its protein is CASGPTETGGLGKLFF.

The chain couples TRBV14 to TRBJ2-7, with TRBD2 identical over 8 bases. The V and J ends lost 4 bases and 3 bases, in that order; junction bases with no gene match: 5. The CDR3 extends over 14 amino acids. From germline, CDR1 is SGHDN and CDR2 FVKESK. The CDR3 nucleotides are TGTGCCAGCAGCCCCCCGGGAGGGGGCTACGAGCAGTACTTC. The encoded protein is CASSPPGGGYEQYF.

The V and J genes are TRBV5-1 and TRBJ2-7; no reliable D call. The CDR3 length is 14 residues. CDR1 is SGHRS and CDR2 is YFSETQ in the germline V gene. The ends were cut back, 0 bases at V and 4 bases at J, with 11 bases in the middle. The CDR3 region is CASSLDYSLYEQYF. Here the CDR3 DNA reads TGCGCCAGCAGCTTGGATTACAGTCTTTACGAGCAGTACTTC.

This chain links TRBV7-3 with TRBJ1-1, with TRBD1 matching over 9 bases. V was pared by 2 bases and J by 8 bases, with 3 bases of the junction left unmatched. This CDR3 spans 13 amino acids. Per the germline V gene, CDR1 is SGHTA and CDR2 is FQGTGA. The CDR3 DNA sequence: TGTGCCAGCAGCTTACGTGGACAGGGGGAAGCTTTCTTT. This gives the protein CASSLRGQGEAFF.

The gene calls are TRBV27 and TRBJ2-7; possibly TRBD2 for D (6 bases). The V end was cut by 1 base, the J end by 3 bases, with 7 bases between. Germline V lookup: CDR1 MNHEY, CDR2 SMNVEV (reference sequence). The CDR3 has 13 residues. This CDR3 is CASSLLEGYEQYF. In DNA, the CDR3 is TGTGCCAGCAGTTTATTGGAGGGCTACGAGCAGTACTTC.

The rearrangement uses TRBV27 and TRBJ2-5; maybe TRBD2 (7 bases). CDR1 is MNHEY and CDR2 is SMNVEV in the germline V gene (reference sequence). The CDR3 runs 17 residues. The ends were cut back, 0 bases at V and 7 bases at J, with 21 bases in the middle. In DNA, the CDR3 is TGTGCCAGCAGTTTATCTGTTGGGGGGGGCCGAATGGGGACCCAGTACTTC. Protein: CASSLSVGGGRMGTQYF.

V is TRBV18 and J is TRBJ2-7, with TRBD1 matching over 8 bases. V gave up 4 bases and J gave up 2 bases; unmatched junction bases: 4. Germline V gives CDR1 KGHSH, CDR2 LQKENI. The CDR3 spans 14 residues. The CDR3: CASSQETGAYEQYF. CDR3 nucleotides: TGTGCCAGCTCACAGGAGACAGGGGCCTACGAGCAGTACTTC.

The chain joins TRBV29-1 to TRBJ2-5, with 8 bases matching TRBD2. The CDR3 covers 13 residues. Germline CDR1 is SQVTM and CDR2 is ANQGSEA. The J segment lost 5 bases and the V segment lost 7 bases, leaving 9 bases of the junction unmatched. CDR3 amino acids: CSARGGLGETQYF. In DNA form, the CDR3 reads TGCAGCGCCCGGGGGGGTCTGGGGGAGACCCAGTACTTC.

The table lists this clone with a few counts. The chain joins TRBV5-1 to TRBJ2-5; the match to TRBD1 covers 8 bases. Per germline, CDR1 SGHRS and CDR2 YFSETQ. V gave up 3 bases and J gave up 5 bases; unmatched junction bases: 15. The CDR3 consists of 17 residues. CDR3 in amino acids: CASSSGTGLRTRETQYF. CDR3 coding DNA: TGCGCCAGCAGCTCCGGGACAGGACTAAGGACCCGGGAGACCCAGTACTTC.